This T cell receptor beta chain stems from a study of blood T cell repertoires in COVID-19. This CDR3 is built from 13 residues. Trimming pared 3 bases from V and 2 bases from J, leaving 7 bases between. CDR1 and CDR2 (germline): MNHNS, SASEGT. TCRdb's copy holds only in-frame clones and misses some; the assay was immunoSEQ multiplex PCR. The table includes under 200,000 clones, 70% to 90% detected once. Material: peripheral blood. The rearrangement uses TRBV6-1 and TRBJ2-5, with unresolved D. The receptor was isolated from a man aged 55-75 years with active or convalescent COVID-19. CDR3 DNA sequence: TGTGCCAGCAGTGATCAGGTTCAAGAGACCCAGTACTTC. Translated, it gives CASSDQVQETQYF.